Presented here are 5 T cell receptor beta chains from one specimen sequenced in a study of spatial heterogeneity in lung cancer. Time point defined: sample taken at primary tumor resection. Study conclusions and caveats: Mutation tallies in tumors tracked expanded intratumoral alpha and beta TCR counts.

TCRdb re-called the 5' RACE reads through MiXCR, storing one row per CDR3 protein. There are some 97,000 distinct CDR3 sequences in the sample; 4.4% occur only once, and approximately 21% lies in the top ten. These receptors have no known antigen. The sequenced sample was lung tumor tissue, obtained at surgery. These receptors were taken from a male donor with early-stage non-small cell lung cancer.

There are many counts of this clonotype. The V gene is TRBV28, the J gene TRBJ2-3, with 7 bases lining up with TRBD1. This CDR3 has 16 amino acids. Losses at the gene ends were 3 bases for V and 7 bases for J; bases not matched to a gene: 13. CDR1 MDHEN and CDR2 SYDVKM come from the germline V gene. The CDR3: CASSFVRGMVPYTQYF. The CDR3 nucleotides are TGTGCCAGCAGTTTTGTCAGGGGGATGGTACCGTATACGCAGTATTTT.

This clonotype was recorded many times. The V and J genes are TRBV7-9 and TRBJ2-3; possibly TRBD2 for D (5 bases). The CDR3 sequence is 15 residues long. Trimming cost V 0 bases and J 0 bases, with 7 bases left between them. CDR1 and CDR2 from the germline V gene are SEHNR and FQNEAQ (reference sequence). The chain's CDR3 is CASSLAGDSTDTQYF. The CDR3 nucleotides read TGTGCCAGCAGCTTAGCGGGAGACAGCACAGATACGCAGTATTTT.

Many counts were recorded for this clonotype. The chain combines TRBV28 with TRBJ2-7; D might be TRBD1 or TRBD2, each matching 5 bases. The germline V gene encodes CDR1 MDHEN and CDR2 SYDVKM. This CDR3 region has 15 residues. V was shortened by 2 bases and J by 4 bases, with 15 bases between the two germline ends. The CDR3 nucleotides are TGTGCCAGCAGTTTAGTGTCGGGACGGACTTACGAGCAGTACTTC. Amino acids: CASSLVSGRTYEQYF. Full variable domain (remainder filled in from reference TRBV28 and TRBJ2-7): DVKVTQSSRYLVKRTGEKVFLECVQDMDHENMFWYRQDPGLGLRLIYFSYDVKMKEKGDIPEGYSVSREKKERFSLILESASTNQTSMYLCASSLVSGRTYEQYFGPGTRLTVT.

This clonotype has at least ten counts. The chain couples TRBV27 to TRBJ2-3, with D unresolved. With 5 bases removed from V and 3 bases from J, the gap between germline ends came to 15 bases. The germline CDR1 and CDR2 sequences are MNHEY and SMNVEV (reference sequence). The CDR3 is made up of 15 amino acids. CDR3 residues: CASSPETHGTDTQYF. CDR3 sequence (DNA): TGTGCCAGCAGTCCCGAGACCCATGGGACAGATACGCAGTATTTT.

This chain links TRBV5-4 with TRBJ2-7, with 14 bases fitting TRBD2. The V gene's germline CDR1 is SGHNT and CDR2 YYREEE (reference sequence). The CDR3 is 16 amino acids. The V and J ends lost 4 bases and 3 bases, in that order; junction bases with no gene match: 6. The CDR3 DNA reads as TGTGCCAGCAGCCAGGGACTAGCGGGAGCCTACTACGAGCAGTACTTC. Its protein product is CASSQGLAGAYYEQYF.